This TCR beta chain was profiled in a study of OX40 agonist ivuxolimab in advanced cancers. Study background: Mean age about 60 years, range about 23 to 79; about 81% male.

From germline, CDR1 is KGHSH and CDR2 LQKENI. The CDR3 contains 14 residues. V was pared by 6 bases and J by 1 base, with 10 bases between. Measured with immunoSEQ multiplex PCR; TCRdb has only the in-frame clones, and not every one. The sample holds over 55,000 clones, about 83% seen once. The TCR was taken from an adult with an advanced solid tumor such as melanoma, head and neck, liver or kidney cancer. The sequences come from CD4+ or CD8+ T cells sorted from blood, collected in a trial of the OX40 agonist ivuxolimab. V usage is TRBV18 and J usage is TRBJ1-5; no firm D call. The CDR3 sequence is CASSPQGSNQPQHF. The CDR3 DNA follows: TGTGCCAGCTCCCCGCAAGGGAGCAATCAGCCCCAGCATTTT.